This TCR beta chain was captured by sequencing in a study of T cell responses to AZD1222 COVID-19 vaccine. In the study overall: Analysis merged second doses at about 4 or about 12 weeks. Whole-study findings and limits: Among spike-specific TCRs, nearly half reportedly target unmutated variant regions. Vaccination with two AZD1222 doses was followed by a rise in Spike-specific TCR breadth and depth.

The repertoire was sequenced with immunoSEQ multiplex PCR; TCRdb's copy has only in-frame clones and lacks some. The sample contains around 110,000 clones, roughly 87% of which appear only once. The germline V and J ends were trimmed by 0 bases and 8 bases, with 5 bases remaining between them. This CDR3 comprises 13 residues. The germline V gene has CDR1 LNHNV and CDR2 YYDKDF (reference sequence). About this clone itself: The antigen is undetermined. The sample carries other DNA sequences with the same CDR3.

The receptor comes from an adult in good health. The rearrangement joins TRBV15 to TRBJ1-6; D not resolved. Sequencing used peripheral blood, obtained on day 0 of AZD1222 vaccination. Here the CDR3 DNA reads TGTGCCACCAGCAGAGATCAGGATTCACCCCTCCACTTT. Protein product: CATSRDQDSPLHF.